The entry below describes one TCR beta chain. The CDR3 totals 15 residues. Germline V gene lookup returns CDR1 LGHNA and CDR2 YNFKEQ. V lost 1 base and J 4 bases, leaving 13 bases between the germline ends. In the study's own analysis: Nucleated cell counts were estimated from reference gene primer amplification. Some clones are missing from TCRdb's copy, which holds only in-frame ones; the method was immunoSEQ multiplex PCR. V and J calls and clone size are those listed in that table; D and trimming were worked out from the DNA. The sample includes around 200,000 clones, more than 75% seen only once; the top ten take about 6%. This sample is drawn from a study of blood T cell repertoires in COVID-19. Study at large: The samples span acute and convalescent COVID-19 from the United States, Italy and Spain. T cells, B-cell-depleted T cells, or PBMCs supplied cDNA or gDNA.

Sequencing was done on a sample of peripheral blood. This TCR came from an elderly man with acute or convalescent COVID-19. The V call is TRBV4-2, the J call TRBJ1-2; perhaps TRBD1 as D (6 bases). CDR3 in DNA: TGTGCCAGCAGCCAAGTTGCAGGGGAACGCTATGGCTACACCTTC. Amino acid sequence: CASSQVAGERYGYTF.